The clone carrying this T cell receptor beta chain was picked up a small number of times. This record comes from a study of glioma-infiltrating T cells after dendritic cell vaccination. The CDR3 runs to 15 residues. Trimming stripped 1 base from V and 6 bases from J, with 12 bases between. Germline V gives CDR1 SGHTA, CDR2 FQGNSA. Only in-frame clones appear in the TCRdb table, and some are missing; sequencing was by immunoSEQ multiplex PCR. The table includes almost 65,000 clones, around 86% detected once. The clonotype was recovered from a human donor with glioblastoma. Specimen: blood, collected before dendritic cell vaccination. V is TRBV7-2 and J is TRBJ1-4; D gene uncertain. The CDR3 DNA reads TGTGCCAGCAGCTTAGTCATCCTCGGGGATGAAAAACTGTTTTTT. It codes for CASSLVILGDEKLFF.